This entry features one TCR beta chain sequence. Its target is not known. Germline and junction disagree at one end, which may indicate a read error. This entry comes from a study of cytomegalovirus exposure and HLA in healthy donors. Germline CDR1 and CDR2: SEHNR and FQNEAQ (reference sequence). The CDR3 is 16 residues long. The PCR used 60 Vbeta and 13 Jbeta primers. TCRdb's copy holds only in-frame clones and misses some; the assay was immunoSEQ multiplex PCR. The table has 120,000 to 150,000 clones, roughly 76% seen once. Study conclusions and caveats: Clonal expansion, a later analysis showed, was greater in HLA-associated TCR beta chains than in equally common others. Within an earlier analysis, most TCR beta V segments proved productive either about 90% or about 30% of the time. Over 15,000 TCR beta sequences were associated with HLA alleles at 0.05 false discovery rate in a later analysis. Cytomegalovirus association was listed for around 170 TCR beta chains.

The sequenced sample was PBMCs. The sequence came from a female donor in good health and CMV-seronegative. The V and J genes are TRBV7-9 and TRBJ2-7, with 9 bases matching TRBD1. The CDR3 protein is CSSSLVGTGTSYEQYF. The CDR3 nucleotides are TGTTCCAGCAGCTTAGTTGGGACAGGGACTTCCTACGAGCAGTACTTC.